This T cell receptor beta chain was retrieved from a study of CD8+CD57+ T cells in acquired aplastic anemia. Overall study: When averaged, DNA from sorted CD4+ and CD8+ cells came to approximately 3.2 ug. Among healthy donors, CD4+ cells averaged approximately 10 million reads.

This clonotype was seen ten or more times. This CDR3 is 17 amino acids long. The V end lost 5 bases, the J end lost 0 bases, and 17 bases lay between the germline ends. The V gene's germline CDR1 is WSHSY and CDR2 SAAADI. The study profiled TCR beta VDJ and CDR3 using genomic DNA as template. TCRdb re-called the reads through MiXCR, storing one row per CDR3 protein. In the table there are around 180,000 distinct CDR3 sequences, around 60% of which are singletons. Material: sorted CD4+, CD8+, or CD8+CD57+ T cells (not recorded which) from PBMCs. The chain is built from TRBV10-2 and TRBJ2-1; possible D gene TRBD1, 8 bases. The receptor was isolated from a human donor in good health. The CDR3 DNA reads TGCGCCAGCAGTAGCGGGGACAGGAGTTTCTCCTACAATGAGCAGTTCTTC. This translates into CASSSGDRSFSYNEQFF.